The next 21 T cell receptor beta chains were all read from a single sample in a study of Graves' ophthalmopathy and Graves' hyperthyroidism. RNA transcripts yielded amplified TCR beta CDR3 regions. After a first-round RT-PCR with HTBI primers, a second-round multiplex PCR was run. TCRdb processed the multiplex PCR reads anew with MiXCR; each CDR3 protein has one entry. The sample comprises around 1.1 million distinct CDR3 sequences, 36% of which are singletons, and more than 9.5% rests with the top ten. Sequencing was performed on peripheral blood or thyroid tissue (not recorded which). These receptors were collected from an adult man with Graves' hyperthyroidism.

This clonotype has at least ten counts. The gene calls are TRBV5-6 and TRBJ1-6, with 9 nucleotides matching TRBD1. Germline V gives CDR1 SGHDT, CDR2 YYEEEE. The CDR3 contains 19 residues. Trimming took 3 bases from V and 2 from J; bases not matched to a gene: 12. For the CDR3, the DNA is TGTGCCAGCAGCTCCGTCCTAAGCACAGGGGGCACCTATAATTCACCCCTCCACTTT. Amino acids: CASSSVLSTGGTYNSPLHF.

In its sample, this clonotype was seen many times. The rearrangement uses TRBV2 and TRBJ2-2; TRBD1 is a possible D gene (6 bases). There are 15 residues in the CDR3. V was pared by 7 bases and J by 5 bases, with 17 bases between. CDR1 is SNHLY, CDR2 FYNNEI, per germline. The CDR3 DNA reads TGTGCCAGCAAGACGGGGCAGGGGATAACCGGGGAGCTGTTTTTT. It specifies CASKTGQGITGELFF.

The V and J genes are TRBV10-3 and TRBJ2-5; 9 positions agree with TRBD2. In germline, CDR1 is ENHRY, CDR2 SYGVKD. The CDR3 is 17 residues long. After removal of 3 bases from V and 4 bases from J, the junction contained 12 bases not matched to a gene. CDR3 bases: TGTGCCATCAGTGAACCCGGGACTAGCTGGAGTGGAGAGACCCAGTACTTC. Amino acid sequence: CAISEPGTSWSGETQYF.

The chain has TRBV7-2 and TRBJ2-7, with D possibly called TRBD1 or TRBD2 (7 bases each). Germline V lookup: CDR1 SGHTA, CDR2 FQGNSA. Deletions cut 5 bases from V and 4 bases from J, with 24 bases between. This CDR3 spans 17 amino acids. CDR3 coding DNA: TGTGCCAGCAGCCGCGAGAGCGGGGTACCCAGGGGGTACGAGCAGTACTTC. It specifies CASSRESGVPRGYEQYF.

This clonotype was picked up one time. The V call is TRBV15, the J call TRBJ1-5; the match to TRBD1 covers 8 bases. Germline lookup yields CDR1 LNHNV and CDR2 YYDKDF (reference sequence). Unmatched junction bases numbered 14, after V lost 10 bases and J lost 9 bases. The CDR3 has 14 amino acids. The CDR3 DNA follows: TGTGCCAGCACGTTAACAGGGGGTGTATTGCCCCAGCATTTT. Encoded protein: CASTLTGGVLPQHF.

The V and J genes are TRBV7-2 and TRBJ1-1; TRBD1 agrees at 9 bases. This CDR3 is 17 amino acids long. Germline CDR1 reads SGHTA; CDR2 reads FQGNSA. V lost 6 bases, J lost 2 bases, and 13 bases stayed unmatched. The CDR3 reads CASRSGTGLTGNTEAFF. The DNA of the CDR3 is TGTGCCAGCAGGTCTGGGACAGGGCTTACTGGAAACACTGAAGCTTTCTTT. Drawing the rest from reference TRBV7-2 and TRBJ1-1, the complete variable domain is GAGVSQSPSNKVTEKGKDVELRCDPISGHTALYWYRQSLGQGLEFLIYFQGNSAPDKSGLPSDRFSAERTGGSVSTLTIQRTQQEDSAVYLCASRSGTGLTGNTEAFFGQGTRLTVV.

On this clonotype: Just one base apart from a much larger clone, this may be a read error. The chain recombines TRBV11-1 with TRBJ1-5; a weak D match, TRBD1 (5 bases). This CDR3 is built from 17 residues. Germline loops: CDR1 SGHAT, CDR2 FQDESV (reference sequence). CDR3 amino acids: CAGSSETELYSNQPQHF. The CDR3 nucleotides are TGTGCCGGCAGCTCCGAGACAGAACTTTATAGCAATCAGCCCCAGCATTTT.

This clonotype has a count of ten or more. V and J are TRBV7-2 and TRBJ1-2, with unresolved D. The CDR3 is 14 residues long. In germline, CDR1 is SGHTA, CDR2 FQGNSA. V lost 2 bases and J lost 5, with 12 bases in between. This CDR3 is CASSLLLSWYGYTF. DNA of the CDR3: TGTGCCAGCAGCTTACTCCTCTCCTGGTATGGCTACACCTTC.

The sample holds a few counts of this clonotype. This chain uses TRBV7-6 with TRBJ1-2; 7 bases map to TRBD1. J gave up 3 bases and V 1 base, and 5 bases lay outside the gene matches. The CDR3 is 15 amino acids. Germline V gene lookup returns CDR1 SGHVS and CDR2 FNYEAQ. The CDR3 DNA reads TGTGCCAGCAGCTTAGGGACAGGAGGACACTATGGCTACACCTTC. The encoded protein is CASSLGTGGHYGYTF. Full variable domain (missing parts from reference TRBV7-6 and TRBJ1-2): GAGVSQSPRYKVTKRGQDVALRCDPISGHVSLYWYRQALGQGPEFLTYFNYEAQQDKSGLPNDRFSAERPEGSISTLTIQRTEQRDSAMYRCASSLGTGGHYGYTFGSGTRLTVV.

This clonotype was picked up one time. A read error may explain this, as a much larger clone is one base away. V and J are TRBV7-2 and TRBJ1-3, with D unresolved. This CDR3 comprises 16 residues. Germline CDR1 and CDR2: SGHTA and FQGNSA. CDR3 amino acids: CASSLDLLGTGSTIYF. DNA of the CDR3: TGTGCCAGCAGCTTAGACCTACTAGGAACTGGAAGCACCATATATTTT.

This clonotype appeared a few times. The rearrangement uses TRBV18 and TRBJ2-6, with TRBD2 matching 8 bases. With V trimmed by 6 bases and J by 0 bases, 7 bases remained unmatched. Germline lookup yields CDR1 KGHSH and CDR2 LQKENI. The CDR3 consists of 17 residues. The DNA of the CDR3 is TGTGCCAGCTCCCCGTTGAGCGGGAGCTCTGGGGCCAACGTCCTGACTTTC. Translated: CASSPLSGSSGANVLTF.

CDR3 coding DNA: TGTGCCAGCAGCTTAGCTGCGGCTTTGGATTCACCCCTCCACTTT. It yields the protein CASSLAAALDSPLHF. The rearrangement links TRBV7-9 to TRBJ1-6; no definite D call. Germline CDR1 SEHNR, CDR2 FQNEAQ (reference sequence). V was shortened by 0 bases and J by 8 bases, with 11 bases between the two germline ends. The CDR3 totals 15 residues.

The sample holds a few counts of this clonotype. The rearrangement uses TRBV19 and TRBJ2-5; 7 nucleotides match TRBD1. Trimming took 8 bases from V and 2 from J; bases not matched to a gene: 14. This CDR3 has 16 amino acids. The germline V gene encodes CDR1 LNHDA and CDR2 SQIVND (reference sequence). The CDR3 coding sequence is TGTGCCAGTTCCACCTTAGGGACAGCAACACAAGAGACCCAGTACTTC. Amino acid sequence: CASSTLGTATQETQYF.

To note about this clonotype: Germline and junction disagree at one end, which may indicate a read error. The V and J genes are TRBV11-3 and TRBJ2-2; D tentatively fits TRBD1 or TRBD2 (5 bases each). Germline assignment: CDR1 SGHNT and CDR2 YENEEA. CDR3 length equals 15 residues. CDR3 in DNA: TGTGCCAGCAGCTTCGGGGCCCGGAGCACCGGTGAGCTGTTTTTT. Its translation: CASSFGARSTGELFF.

This clonotype was seen at least ten times. This rearrangement joins TRBV7-2 to TRBJ1-4; D might be TRBD1 (5 bases). V lost 1 base and J lost 3, with 12 bases in between. Germline V gene data show CDR1 as SGHTA and CDR2 as FQGNSA. The CDR3 sequence is 16 residues long. CDR3 region: CASSLGGIGANEKLFF. CDR3 bases: TGTGCCAGCAGCTTAGGGGGGATCGGGGCTAATGAAAAACTGTTTTTT.

This clonotype has just a few counts. CDR3 residues: CASSSTADRGHWAEAFF. As DNA, the CDR3 is TGTGCCAGCAGCTCCACCGCTGACAGGGGGCATTGGGCTGAAGCTTTCTTT. This chain joins TRBV7-9 and TRBJ1-1; 10 nucleotides agree with TRBD1. Germline assignment: CDR1 SEHNR and CDR2 FQNEAQ (reference sequence). This CDR3 is 17 amino acids long. With V trimmed by 4 bases and J by 6 bases, 14 bases remained unmatched.

This clonotype was seen repeatedly, ten times or more. The V and J genes are TRBV7-9 and TRBJ2-7; the D gene is possibly TRBD1 (5 bases). Trimming shortened V by 6 bases and J by 3 bases, and 12 bases separated the two germline ends. This CDR3 region has 13 residues. Germline CDR1 reads SEHNR; CDR2 reads FQNEAQ (reference sequence). The CDR3 is CASSYGQYYEQYF. The DNA of the CDR3 is TGTGCCAGCAGTTATGGACAATACTACGAGCAGTACTTC. The variable domain in full, with the rest retrieved from reference TRBV7-9 and TRBJ2-7, is DTGVSQNPRHKITKRGQNVTFRCDPISEHNRLYWYRQTLGQGPEFLTYFQNEAQLEKSRLLSDRFSAERPKGSFSTLEIQRTEQGDSAMYLCASSYGQYYEQYFGPGTRLTVT.

This clonotype was counted a single time. The genes are TRBV10-3 and TRBJ1-1; no firm D call. The CDR3 runs to 13 residues. The germline V gene encodes CDR1 ENHRY and CDR2 SYGVKD. V gave up 5 bases and J gave up 0 bases, with 7 bases separating them. The DNA for the CDR3 is TGTGCCATCAGTTACCGAATGAACACTGAAGCTTTCTTT. Translating it yields CAISYRMNTEAFF.

At least ten counts were recorded for this clonotype. The chain has TRBV15 and TRBJ1-5; maybe TRBD1 (5 bases). CDR3 length equals 17 residues. V lost 0 bases to trimming and J lost 2 bases, with 14 bases between them. The germline V gene has CDR1 LNHNV and CDR2 YYDKDF (reference sequence). The CDR3 loop reads CATSREGRNTRNQPQHF. The CDR3 coding sequence is TGTGCCACCAGCAGAGAGGGACGGAACACACGCAATCAGCCCCAGCATTTT. Drawing the rest from reference TRBV15 and TRBJ1-5, the complete variable domain is DAMVIQNPRYQVTQFGKPVTLSCSQTLNHNVMYWYQQKSSQAPKLLFHYYDKDFNNEADTPDNFQSRRPNTSFCFLDIRSPGLGDTAMYLCATSREGRNTRNQPQHFGDGTRLSIL.

In its sample, this clonotype was seen a few times. The chain employs TRBV20-1 and TRBJ2-7; TRBD2 agrees at 9 bases. Germline V gene data show CDR1 as DFQATT and CDR2 as SNEGSKA (reference sequence). The CDR3 loop spans 14 amino acids. V lost 1 base and J lost 2; bases outside the gene matches: 3. The CDR3 coding sequence is TGCAGTGCTAGAGGGCGGGAGGGCCCCTACGAGCAGTACTTC. Protein sequence: CSARGREGPYEQYF.

CDR3 region: CSVPPSLAGVETQYF. Written as DNA, the CDR3 is TGCAGCGTTCCCCCCTCGCTAGCGGGAGTTGAGACCCAGTACTTC. The V and J genes are TRBV29-1 and TRBJ2-5; TRBD2 aligns across 10 bases. The V gene end was trimmed by 5 bases and the J gene end by 5 bases; junction bases not matched to a gene: 11. Germline CDR1 is SQVTM and CDR2 is ANQGSEA. There are 15 residues in the CDR3.